These 28 T cell receptor beta chains came from one sample sequenced in a study of spatial heterogeneity in lung cancer. Whole-study findings and limits: Tumors with more nonsynonymous mutations had more expanded intratumoral alpha and beta TCRs.

The time point here: sample taken at primary tumor resection. Antigens of these TCRs are unknown. From the 5' RACE reads, TCRdb called clonotypes with MiXCR, one entry per CDR3 protein. The sample records fewer than 5,500 distinct CDR3 sequences, under 7.5% being singletons. Sample: lung tumor tissue, taken at surgery. All receptors derive from a male donor with early-stage non-small cell lung cancer.

This clonotype is medium-sized by share. V is TRBV5-4 and J is TRBJ2-3; D uncertain. The germline V gene has CDR1 SGHNT and CDR2 YYREEE (reference sequence). Trimming removed 3 bases from V and 7 bases from J, with 9 bases in between. CDR3 length equals 12 residues. Written as DNA, the CDR3 is TGTGCCAGCAGCTCCGATTCATATACGCAGTATTTT. Translated: CASSSDSYTQYF.

The table lists this clonotype with many counts. The chain employs TRBV5-4 and TRBJ2-3; 14 bases align to TRBD2. The CDR3 length is 16 residues. Trimming removed 4 bases from V and 6 bases from J; junction bases left unmatched: 7. The germline CDR1 and CDR2 sequences are SGHNT and YYREEE (reference sequence). The CDR3 DNA follows: TGTGCCAGCAGCGACGGACTAGCGGGGGGTCCGGATACGCAGTATTTT. Translating it yields CASSDGLAGGPDTQYF.

This clonotype was found many times. V gene TRBV6-2 or TRBV6-3 combines with J gene TRBJ2-2; no clear D. With 0 bases removed from V and 1 base from J, the gap between germline ends came to 6 bases. The CDR3 is 15 residues long. Germline V lookup: CDR1 MNHEY, CDR2 SVGEGT. The CDR3 bases are TGTGCCAGCAGTTACTCGAGTCAGAACACCGGGGAGCTGTTTTTT. It translates to CASSYSSQNTGELFF.

By sample fraction, this clonotype is medium-sized. The chain recombines TRBV7-6 with TRBJ1-2; D not certain. The CDR3 is made up of 13 amino acids. Trimming removed 2 bases from V and 8 bases from J, with 12 bases in between. Germline-derived CDR1 and CDR2 are SGHVS and FNYEAQ. The CDR3: CASSLQRAGGYTF. As DNA, the CDR3 is TGTGCCAGCAGCTTACAAAGGGCTGGCGGCTACACCTTC. Variable domain in full (rest from reference TRBV7-6 and TRBJ1-2): GAGVSQSPRYKVTKRGQDVALRCDPISGHVSLYWYRQALGQGPEFLTYFNYEAQQDKSGLPNDRFSAERPEGSISTLTIQRTEQRDSAMYRCASSLQRAGGYTFGSGTRLTVV.

This clonotype was recorded many times. This chain uses TRBV20-1 with TRBJ2-5, with D possibly TRBD1 on 6 matching bases. The CDR3 length is 14 residues. Germline V CDR1 and CDR2: DFQATT, SNEGSKA (reference sequence). V dropped 3 bases and J dropped 4 bases, with 15 bases sitting between them. The CDR3 nucleotides read TGCAGTGCTAGTGACCGTGGGGGCCTAGAGACCCAGTACTTC. This sequence encodes CSASDRGGLETQYF.

By frequency in the sample, this clonotype is medium-sized. This chain uses TRBV19 with TRBJ2-7; no definite D call. This CDR3 region has 14 residues. Germline assignment: CDR1 LNHDA and CDR2 SQIVND (reference sequence). V was clipped by 5 bases and J by 4 bases, with 15 bases between them. This CDR3 reads CASSPTSGPYEQYF. In nucleotides, the CDR3 is TGTGCCAGTAGTCCCACCTCCGGGCCGTACGAGCAGTACTTC.

This clonotype is termed medium-sized. The V gene is TRBV5-4, the J gene TRBJ2-3; 9 bases fit TRBD2. Per germline, CDR1 SGHNT and CDR2 YYREEE (reference sequence). The CDR3 is made up of 17 amino acids. The ends lost 0 bases at V and 2 bases at J; junction bases unmatched: 7. The CDR3 region has the DNA TGTGCCAGCAGCTTGGGAGGGACTAGCCGACACACAGATACGCAGTATTTT. Translation: CASSLGGTSRHTDTQYF.

This clonotype was recorded many times. V and J are TRBV7-2 and TRBJ2-5; D gene ambiguous. V was pared by 1 base and J by 2 bases, with 5 bases between. This CDR3 spans 13 amino acids. From germline, CDR1 is SGHTA and CDR2 FQGNSA. Here the CDR3 DNA reads TGTGCCAGCAGCTTAGGCGGACAAGAGACCCAGTACTTC. Protein product: CASSLGGQETQYF.

This clonotype was counted ten times or more. This chain joins TRBV18 and TRBJ2-1; D may be TRBD1 (6 bases). Trimming shortened V by 2 bases and J by 3 bases, and 11 bases separated the two germline ends. Germline lookup yields CDR1 KGHSH and CDR2 LQKENI. The CDR3 runs to 15 residues. In nucleotides, the CDR3 is TGTGCCAGCTCACCAACCACAGGGTTCTACAATGAGCAGTTCTTC. Protein: CASSPTTGFYNEQFF.

This clonotype was recorded at least ten times. The chain carries TRBV11-2 and TRBJ2-2, with no clear D. Germline V lookup: CDR1 SGHAT, CDR2 FQNNGV. This CDR3 spans 17 amino acids. V lost 0 bases and J lost 3, with 14 bases in between. The CDR3 coding sequence is TGTGCCAGCAGCTTAGAACCCCTTAGACGGGACACCGGGGAGCTGTTTTTT. Translation: CASSLEPLRRDTGELFF. The full variable domain, with the rest looked up from reference TRBV11-2 and TRBJ2-2, is EAGVAQSPRYKIIEKRQSVAFWCNPISGHATLYWYQQILGQGPKLLIQFQNNGVVDDSQLPKDRFSAERLKGVDSTLKIQPAKLEDSAVYLCASSLEPLRRDTGELFFGEGSRLTVL.

This clonotype was seen at least ten times. The junction and the germline gene differ at one end; a read error may be behind it. V and J are TRBV4-2 and TRBJ2-2; perhaps D is TRBD1 or TRBD2 (5 bases each). CDR1 LGHNA and CDR2 YNFKEQ come from the germline V gene. This CDR3 region has 16 residues. CDR3 in DNA: TGTGCCAGCAGCCGTCGTGAGGGGAGCGGAACCGGGGACCTGTTTTTT. This gives the protein CASSRREGSGTGDLFF.

By sample fraction, this clonotype is medium-sized. CDR3 sequence: CASSLTGLAGAYNEQFF. CDR3 sequence (DNA): TGTGCCAGCAGTTTAACGGGTTTAGCGGGGGCTTACAATGAGCAGTTCTTC. This chain uses TRBV27 with TRBJ2-1; TRBD2 agrees at 9 bases. Germline V gene lookup returns CDR1 MNHEY and CDR2 SMNVEV (reference sequence). V trimming: 2 bases; J trimming: 4 bases; junction bases outside the gene matches: 9. This CDR3 contains 17 residues.

This clonotype is medium-sized. This sequence joins TRBV3-1 and TRBJ2-1; D is perhaps TRBD2 (6 bases). V gave up 1 base and J gave up 6 bases, with 13 bases separating them. The CDR3 covers 15 residues. Per the germline V gene, CDR1 is LGHDT and CDR2 is YNNKEL (reference sequence). DNA for the CDR3: TGTGCCAGCAGCCAAGGTAGCGGACCCCTCAATGAGCAGTTCTTC. It translates to CASSQGSGPLNEQFF.

By frequency in the sample, this clonotype is medium-sized. The chain is built from TRBV18 and TRBJ2-5, with D unresolved. Trimming left V 2 bases short and J 4 bases short, with 11 bases between. Looked up from germline, CDR1 is KGHSH and CDR2 is LQKENI. This CDR3 has 14 amino acids. CDR3 in DNA: TGTGCCAGCTCACCATCCCAGACGGGAGAGACCCAGTACTTC. Protein: CASSPSQTGETQYF.

There are many counts of this clonotype. The chain recombines TRBV19 with TRBJ2-1, with TRBD2 matching 10 bases. This CDR3 is built from 14 residues. Per germline, CDR1 LNHDA and CDR2 SQIVND (reference sequence). V trimming: 4 bases; J trimming: 7 bases; junction bases outside the gene matches: 4. The CDR3 spells CASSTLAGVNEQFF. The CDR3 DNA reads as TGTGCCAGTAGTACCCTAGCGGGAGTGAATGAGCAGTTCTTC.

By share, this clonotype ranks as medium-sized. This chain connects TRBV5-1 to TRBJ1-2; D gene uncertain. V lost 1 base and J lost 4, with 11 bases in between. This CDR3 region has 14 residues. CDR1 is SGHRS and CDR2 is YFSETQ in the germline V gene. Written as DNA, the CDR3 is TGCGCCAGCAGCTTGATGGGGAAAGGCTATGGCTACACCTTC. Its protein is CASSLMGKGYGYTF. The complete variable domain, with remaining parts taken from reference TRBV5-1 and TRBJ1-2, reads KAGVTQTPRYLIKTRGQQVTLSCSPISGHRSVSWYQQTPGQGLQFLFEYFSETQRNKGNFPGRFSGRQFSNSRSEMNVSTLELGDSALYLCASSLMGKGYGYTFGSGTRLTVV.

The rearrangement joins TRBV11-1 to TRBJ2-5, with D possibly matching TRBD2 (5 bases). Germline V CDR1 and CDR2: SGHAT, FQDESV (reference sequence). Between the trimmed V and J ends, which lost 1 base and 3 bases, there was a span of 9 bases. The CDR3 runs 14 residues. The CDR3 is CASSLVPGEETQYF. The CDR3 DNA reads TGTGCCAGCAGCTTAGTCCCCGGGGAAGAGACCCAGTACTTC.

By sample fraction, this clonotype is medium-sized. The chain uses TRBV7-2 and TRBJ2-7; no definite D call. The length of the CDR3 is 15 residues. In germline, CDR1 is SGHTA, CDR2 FQGNSA. The V gene lost 5 bases and the J gene lost 5 bases, with 19 bases spanning the gap. CDR3 protein: CASSVAQMQTNEQYF. The CDR3 DNA reads TGTGCCAGCAGCGTGGCCCAGATGCAGACCAACGAGCAGTACTTC. Complete variable domain (other parts from reference TRBV7-2 and TRBJ2-7): GAGVSQSPSNKVTEKGKDVELRCDPISGHTALYWYRQSLGQGLEFLIYFQGNSAPDKSGLPSDRFSAERTGGSVSTLTIQRTQQEDSAVYLCASSVAQMQTNEQYFGPGTRLTVT.

At least ten counts were recorded for this clonotype. This sequence joins TRBV28 and TRBJ2-3, with D hard to call. Trimming cost V 4 bases and J 0 bases, with 20 bases left between them. This CDR3 spans 18 amino acids. Germline V lookup: CDR1 MDHEN, CDR2 SYDVKM. CDR3 nucleotide sequence: TGTGCCAGCAGTTCCCCGGGCCTTCCTCGCCCAAGCACAGATACGCAGTATTTT. This gives the protein CASSSPGLPRPSTDTQYF.

By proportion, this clonotype is medium-sized. The chain carries TRBV20-1 and TRBJ2-1; 9 bases match TRBD2. Trimming cost V 5 bases and J 0 bases; bases outside gene matches: 5. Germline V gene data show CDR1 as DFQATT and CDR2 as SNEGSKA (reference sequence). The length of the CDR3 is 15 residues. The CDR3 nucleotides are TGCAGTGCTGGCGGGGGGGCGAGCTCCTACAATGAGCAGTTCTTC. Encoded protein: CSAGGGASSYNEQFF.

By share of the sample, this clonotype is medium-sized. The V and J genes are TRBV5-1 and TRBJ1-1; no reliable D call. Germline CDR1 and CDR2: SGHRS and YFSETQ. The CDR3 loop spans 12 amino acids. V was pared by 0 bases and J by 10 bases, with 10 bases between. The CDR3 bases are TGCGCCAGCAGCTTGGTTCAAGATCGAGCTTTCTTT. Protein sequence: CASSLVQDRAFF.

This clonotype was recorded at least ten times. This chain links TRBV10-3 with TRBJ1-1, with unresolved D. CDR3 length equals 15 residues. CDR1 is ENHRY, CDR2 SYGVKD, per germline. The V end was cut by 0 bases, the J end by 0 bases, with 8 bases between. CDR3 DNA: TGTGCCATCAGTGAGTCGACAAGGGTGAACACTGAAGCTTTCTTT. Amino acids: CAISESTRVNTEAFF.

By share, this clonotype ranks as medium-sized. The chain recombines TRBV29-1 with TRBJ2-1, with 11 positions matching TRBD2. After removal of 5 bases from V and 5 bases from J, the junction contained 8 bases not matched to a gene. Germline loops: CDR1 SQVTM, CDR2 ANQGSEA. The CDR3 totals 15 residues. The CDR3 loop is CSVPGTSGANNEQFF. CDR3 bases: TGCAGCGTTCCCGGGACTAGCGGAGCCAACAATGAGCAGTTCTTC.

Turning to this clonotype: A much more abundant neighbour one base away suggests this may be a read error. This chain connects TRBV20-1 to TRBJ2-5; D is unresolved. Trimming shortened V by 5 bases and J by 4 bases, and 11 bases separated the two germline ends. This CDR3 has 12 amino acids. The germline CDR1 and CDR2 sequences are DFQATT and SNEGSKA (reference sequence). DNA of the CDR3: TGCAGTGCTTCCGGGCAGACAGAGACCCAGTACTTC. Translated: CSASGQTETQYF.

This clonotype is labeled as medium-sized. The rearrangement links TRBV13 to TRBJ2-2; D gene ambiguous. Germline CDR1 PRHDT, CDR2 FYEKMQ (reference sequence). There are 14 residues in the CDR3. The ends were cut back, 7 bases at V and 3 bases at J, with 12 bases in the middle. CDR3 residues: CASNLRQYTGELFF. The CDR3 nucleotides are TGTGCCAGCAACCTTAGGCAGTACACCGGGGAGCTGTTTTTT.

This clonotype was detected many times. J is TRBJ2-3 and V is TRBV29-1, with D possibly matching TRBD1 (6 bases). V gave up 4 bases and J gave up 2 bases, with 16 bases separating them. Germline V gives CDR1 SQVTM, CDR2 ANQGSEA. The CDR3 runs to 15 residues. The CDR3 DNA reads as TGCAGCGTTGTTTCAGGGGCTCAACACACAGATACGCAGTATTTT. Protein product: CSVVSGAQHTDTQYF.

The CDR3 protein is CASSGGGLSYEQYF. CDR3 sequence (DNA): TGTGCCAGCAGTGGAGGAGGGCTCTCCTACGAGCAGTACTTC. The rearrangement uses TRBV6-5 and TRBJ2-7, with D perhaps matching TRBD2 (6 bases). CDR1 MNHEY and CDR2 SVGAGI come from the germline V gene. Trimming cost V 5 bases and J 0 bases, with 11 bases left between them. The CDR3 contains 14 residues.

By sample fraction, this clonotype is medium-sized (0.01 to 0.1%). The V call is TRBV7-2, the J call TRBJ2-5, with D perhaps TRBD2 (5 bases). V was shortened by 5 bases and J by 0 bases, with 13 bases between the two germline ends. This CDR3 has 15 amino acids. Germline loops: CDR1 SGHTA, CDR2 FQGNSA. The CDR3 here is CASSLIAIYQETQYF. CDR3 nucleotides: TGTGCCAGCAGCCTTATAGCGATATACCAAGAGACCCAGTACTTC.